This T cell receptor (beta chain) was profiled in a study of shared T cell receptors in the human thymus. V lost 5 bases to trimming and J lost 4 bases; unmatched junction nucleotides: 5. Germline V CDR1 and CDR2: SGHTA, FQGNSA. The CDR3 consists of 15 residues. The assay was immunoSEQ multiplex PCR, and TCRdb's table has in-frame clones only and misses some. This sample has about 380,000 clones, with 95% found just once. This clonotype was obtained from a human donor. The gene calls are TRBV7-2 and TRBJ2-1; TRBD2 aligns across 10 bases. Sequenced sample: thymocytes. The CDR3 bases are TGTGCCAGCAGCCCGCCGGGACTAGCGTACAATGAGCAGTTCTTC. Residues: CASSPPGLAYNEQFF. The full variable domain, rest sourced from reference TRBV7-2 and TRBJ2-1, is GAGVSQSPSNKVTEKGKDVELRCDPISGHTALYWYRQSLGQGLEFLIYFQGNSAPDKSGLPSDRFSAERTGGSVSTLTIQRTQQEDSAVYLCASSPPGLAYNEQFFGPGTRLTVL.